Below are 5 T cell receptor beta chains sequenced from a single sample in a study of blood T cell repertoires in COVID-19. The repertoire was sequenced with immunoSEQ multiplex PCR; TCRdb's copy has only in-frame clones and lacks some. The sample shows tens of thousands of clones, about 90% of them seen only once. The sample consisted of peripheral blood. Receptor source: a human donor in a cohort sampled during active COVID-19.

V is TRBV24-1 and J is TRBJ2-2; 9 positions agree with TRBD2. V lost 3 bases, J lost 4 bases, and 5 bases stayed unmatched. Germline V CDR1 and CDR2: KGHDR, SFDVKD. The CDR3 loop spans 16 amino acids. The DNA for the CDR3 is TGTGCCACCAGTGATAGCGGGGGGCGCGGCACCGGGGAGCTGTTTTTT. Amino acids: CATSDSGGRGTGELFF.

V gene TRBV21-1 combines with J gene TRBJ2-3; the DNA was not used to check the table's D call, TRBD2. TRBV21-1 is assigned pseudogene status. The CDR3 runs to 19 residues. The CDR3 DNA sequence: TGTGCCAGCAGCAAAGGGAGTAAACTAGCGGGGGCCGGCCCAGATACGCAGTATTTT. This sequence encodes CASSKGSKLAGAGPDTQYF.

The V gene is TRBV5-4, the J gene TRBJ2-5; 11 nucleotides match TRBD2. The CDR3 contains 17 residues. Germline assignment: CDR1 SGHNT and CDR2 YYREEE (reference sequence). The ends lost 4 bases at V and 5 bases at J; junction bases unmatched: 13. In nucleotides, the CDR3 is TGTGCCAGCAGCCTTTGGACCGTAGCGGGGGGGCCCGAGACCCAGTACTTC. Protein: CASSLWTVAGGPETQYF.

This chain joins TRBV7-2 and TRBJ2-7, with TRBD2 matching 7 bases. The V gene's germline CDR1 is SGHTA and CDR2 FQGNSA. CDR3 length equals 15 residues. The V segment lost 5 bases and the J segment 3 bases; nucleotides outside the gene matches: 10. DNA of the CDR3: TGTGCCAGCAGCCAGGGAGCGGGGCCTTACTACGAGCAGTACTTC. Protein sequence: CASSQGAGPYYEQYF.

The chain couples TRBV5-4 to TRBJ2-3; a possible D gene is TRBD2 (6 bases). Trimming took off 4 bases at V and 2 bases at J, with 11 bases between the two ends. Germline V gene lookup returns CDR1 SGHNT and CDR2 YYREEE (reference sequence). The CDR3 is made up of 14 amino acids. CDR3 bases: TGTGCCAGCAGCCTCCGGGACTTCACAGATACGCAGTATTTT. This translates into CASSLRDFTDTQYF.